This section outlines one T cell receptor beta chain sequence together with its context. Its antigen is undetermined. This sample is drawn from a study of shared clonotypes between healthy human individuals. Original handling: Filtering differed for immunoSEQ, which gave only junction sequences without quality scores. Only in-frame clones appear in the TCRdb table, and some are missing; sequencing was by immunoSEQ multiplex PCR. V, J and clone size were drawn from that table, and D and trimming were deduced from the DNA. This repertoire shows 500,000 to 550,000 clones, 95% to 96% found once; its top ten account for under 0.065%. The CDR3 has 18 amino acids. Trimming at V came to 1 base and at J to 3 bases, leaving 8 bases not matched to a gene. The germline gives CDR1 SSHAT, CDR2 FNYEAQ (reference sequence). Study conclusions and caveats: Among donors, clonotype sharing was expected to be affected by sequencing depth. Non-shared clonotypes had lower generation probabilities than clonotypes shared by all four sorted-subset donors.

V gene TRBV7-7 combines with J gene TRBJ2-1, with 11 bases lining up with TRBD2. The sequence was collected from a woman aged 30 to 39 in good health. The sample taken for sequencing was naive CD4+ T cells sorted from blood. The subset: CD45RA+ positively selected. The CDR3 DNA reads TGTGCCAGCAGCTTAGAACTAGCGGGAGATGGGAACTACAATGAGCAGTTCTTC. It translates to CASSLELAGDGNYNEQFF.